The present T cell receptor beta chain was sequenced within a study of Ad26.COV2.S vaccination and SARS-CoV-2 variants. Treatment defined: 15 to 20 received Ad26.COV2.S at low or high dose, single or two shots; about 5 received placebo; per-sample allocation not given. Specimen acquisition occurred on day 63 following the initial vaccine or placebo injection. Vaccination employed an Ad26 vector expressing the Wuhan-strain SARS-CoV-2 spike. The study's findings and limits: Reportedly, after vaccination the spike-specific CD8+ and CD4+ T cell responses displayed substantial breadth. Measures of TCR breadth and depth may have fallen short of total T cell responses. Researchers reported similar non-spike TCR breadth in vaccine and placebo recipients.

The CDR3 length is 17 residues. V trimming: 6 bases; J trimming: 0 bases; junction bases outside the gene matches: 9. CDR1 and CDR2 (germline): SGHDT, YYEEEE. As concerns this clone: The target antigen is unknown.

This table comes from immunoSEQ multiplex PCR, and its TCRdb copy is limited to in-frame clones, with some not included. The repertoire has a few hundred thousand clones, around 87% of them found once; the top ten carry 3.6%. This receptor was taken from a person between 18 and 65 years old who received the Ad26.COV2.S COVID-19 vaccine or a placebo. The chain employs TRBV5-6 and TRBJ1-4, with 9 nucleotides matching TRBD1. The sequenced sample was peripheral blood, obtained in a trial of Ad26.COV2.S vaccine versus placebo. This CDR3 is CASTLLTGGSTNEKLFF. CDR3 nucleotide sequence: TGTGCCAGCACCCTCTTGACAGGGGGGTCAACTAATGAAAAACTGTTTTTT.